The rows below give T cell receptor beta chains drawn from one sample of a study of blood T cell repertoires in COVID-19. TCRdb's copy holds only in-frame clones and misses some; the assay was immunoSEQ multiplex PCR. The repertoire holds 250,000 to 300,000 clones, with 84% as singletons. The sample taken for sequencing was PBMCs or T cells enriched from blood (not recorded which). Every receptor here comes from a man aged 25-40 years with acute COVID-19. CDR3s include the opening cysteine and the closing phenylalanine or tryptophan. The D gene is left open where the match is weak. Some rows have no size entry. The others give once, few or many, or a class for an expanded clone.

-,-,TRBJ1-1,TRBV19,14,TGTGCCAGTAGTACCACGGGTCTGAACACTGAAGCTTTCTTT,CASSTTGLNTEAFF
-,-,TRBJ2-5,TRBV5-1,13,TGCGCCAGCAGCACAACGTACCAAGAGACCCAGTACTTC,CASSTTYQETQYF
-,TRBD1,TRBJ1-6,TRBV3-1/TRBV3-2,14,TGTGCCAGCAGCCTGCGGGACAGACGTCTTCCCCTCCACTTT,CASSLRDRRLPLHF
-,TRBD2,TRBJ2-3,TRBV19,16,TGTGCCAGTAGTATCCCCCTAGCGGGTTATACAGATACGCAGTATTTT,CASSIPLAGYTDTQYF
-,TRBD1,TRBJ1-4,TRBV3-1/TRBV3-2,14,TGTGCCAGCAGCTTGGGACAGTCTAATGAAAAACTGTTTTTT,CASSLGQSNEKLFF
-,-,TRBJ1-6,TRBV27,17,TGTGCCAGCAGTCGATTGACAGCAAGCTCCTATAATTCACCCCTCCACTTT,CASSRLTASSYNSPLHF
few,TRBD1,TRBJ1-3,TRBV4-3,16,TGCGCCAGCAGCCAAGGCACCGGGACAGCTGGAAACACCATATATTTT,CASSQGTGTAGNTIYF
-,TRBD2,TRBJ2-1,TRBV25-1,18,TGTGCCAGCAGTGGAACTAACGGACTAGCGGGAGCAAGCAATGAGCAGTTCTTC,CASSGTNGLAGASNEQFF
many,-,TRBJ1-3,TRBV7-6,18,TGTGCCAGCAGCTTAGCCGAGTATCGGACCCGGGATGGAAACACCATATATTTT,CASSLAEYRTRDGNTIYF
-,-,TRBJ1-5,TRBV2,16,TGTGCCAGCAGCGCCGACACAGGGTTCGGCAATCAGCCCCAGCATTTT,CASSADTGFGNQPQHF
-,-,TRBJ1-6,TRBV27,15,TGTGCCAGCAGTCCAGTACAGGGTAAAAATTCACCCCTCCACTTT,CASSPVQGKNSPLHF
-,TRBD1,TRBJ1-4,TRBV7-9,16,TGTGCCAGCAGTTCGGGACAGGGGGCTGCTAATGAAAAACTGTTTTTT,CASSSGQGAANEKLFF
few,TRBD1,TRBJ1-4,TRBV28,15,TGTGCCAGCAGTGTCCAGGGGGCTGGTAATGAAAAACTGTTTTTT,CASSVQGAGNEKLFF
few,TRBD1,TRBJ1-2,TRBV28,14,TGTGCCAGCAGTTCCGGGACAGGAATCTATGGCTACACCTTC,CASSSGTGIYGYTF
-,TRBD2,TRBJ2-2,TRBV19,19,TGTGCCAGTAGTATATTTTCAGGGAATAGCGGGAGGAGGGCCGGGGAGCTGTTTTTT,CASSIFSGNSGRRAGELFF
-,TRBD1,TRBJ1-5,TRBV9,16,TGTGCCAGCAGCATCGGACCCGGGACAGGCAATCAGCCCCAGCATTTT,CASSIGPGTGNQPQHF
-,TRBD2,TRBJ2-3,TRBV27,17,TGTGCCAGCACCAAAGGGCTGGGACTAGCGGGGGGAGATACGCAGTATTTT,CASTKGLGLAGGDTQYF
-,TRBD2,TRBJ2-5,TRBV7-2,13,TGTGCCAGCAGTTTGGGACTAGCTGAGACCCAGTACTTC,CASSLGLAETQYF
-,-,TRBJ1-5,TRBV6-5,14,TGTGCCGGCGGGACGGAAAATAGCAATCAGCCCCAGCATTTT,CAGGTENSNQPQHF
once,TRBD1,TRBJ1-4,TRBV7-2,15,TGTGCCAGCAGCCCGGGACAGGGCCGATATGAAAAACTGTTTTTT,CASSPGQGRYEKLFF
few,-,TRBJ2-3,TRBV18,15,TGTGCCAGCTCACCGCTAGGCGGGGCCCGAGATACGCAGTATTTT,CASSPLGGARDTQYF
-,-,TRBJ1-1,TRBV6-5,11,TGTGCCAGCAGAGAGAGTACTGAAGCTTTCTTT,CASRESTEAFF
-,TRBD2,TRBJ2-1,TRBV19,15,TGTGCCAGTAGTATGCTAGCGGCTCCATACAATGAGCAGTTCTTC,CASSMLAAPYNEQFF
-,-,TRBJ1-1,TRBV9,13,TGTGCCAGCAGCAGCTCTCTGAAGTCGGAAGCTTTCTTT,CASSSSLKSEAFF
-,TRBD2,TRBJ2-2,TRBV2,22,TGTGCCAGCAGTGAAACCGTTGACCAAATCAGTTTTCTAGCGGGAGGTTCCGGGGAGCTGTTTTTT,CASSETVDQISFLAGGSGELFF
-,-,TRBJ2-1,TRBV6-4,14,TGTGCCAGCAGTGAGGACTCTTCCTACAATGAGCAGTTCTTC,CASSEDSSYNEQFF
few,-,TRBJ2-2,TRBV7-3,15,TGTGCCAGCAGCTCCGGGACACCGAACACCGGGGAGCTGTTTTTT,CASSSGTPNTGELFF
once,-,TRBJ1-1,TRBV7-9,11,TGTGCCACAAGGGGTAACGCCGAAGCTTTCTTT,CATRGNAEAFF
-,TRBD1,TRBJ1-2,TRBV5-1,13,TGCGCCAGCAGGAGGACAGGGAACTATGGCTACACCTTC,CASRRTGNYGYTF
-,-,TRBJ1-1,TRBV28,16,TGTGCCAGCAGACCGACCAATGGGGCGGTTGGAACTGAAGCTTTCTTT,CASRPTNGAVGTEAFF
few,TRBD1,TRBJ1-2,TRBV7-2,15,TGTGCCAGCAGCTTTAGGGACAGGGGGTTCAATGGCTACACCTTC,CASSFRDRGFNGYTF
few,-,TRBJ2-5,TRBV9,15,TGTGCCAGCAGCGTGGTCGGCGGGGTCCAAGAGACCCAGTACTTC,CASSVVGGVQETQYF
-,-,TRBJ2-5,TRBV14,14,TGTGCCAGCAGCCTGCGCGGTAGCCAAGAGACCCAGTACTTC,CASSLRGSQETQYF
-,-,TRBJ1-1,TRBV20-1,13,TGCAGTGCTAGTGGCGGCGCAGCCACTGAAGCTTTCTTT,CSASGGAATEAFF
-,TRBD1,TRBJ2-5,TRBV24-1,14,TGTGCCACCAGTGCCGGGACAGGCGGAGAGACCCAGTACTTC,CATSAGTGGETQYF